The T cell receptor beta chain under discussion was sequenced for a study of blood T cells in healthy people across ages. Findings and caveats of the study: A greater number of naive CD4+ cells and higher diversity distinguished long-lived donors from aged donors. Older age coincided with a roughly linear decline in TCR beta diversity per million T cells.

Sample donors were healthy Caucasian individuals that came from Russia, aged 6 to 90. The V and J ends lost 4 bases and 5 bases respectively, with 6 bases between them. CDR3 length: 11 amino acids. Germline CDR1 and CDR2: MDHEN and SYDVKM. This clonotype has more than one count but fewer than ten. Its target is unknown. A second PCR, run for about 6 to 12 cycles, used a sample-barcoded 5' primer plus a J-beta primer mix. With 12 random nucleotides, a template-switch adaptor tagged each individual cDNA molecule. Each CDR3 protein is one row after TCRdb ran MiXCR on the 5' RACE reads. Among over 1,500,000 distinct CDR3 sequences listed, 40% to 55% were seen once.

The rearrangement links TRBV28 to TRBJ2-7; D is unclear. This receptor was identified in a woman aged 40 to 50 in good health. The sample taken for sequencing was blood. The CDR3 here is CASSWKNEQYF. The CDR3 DNA sequence: TGTGCCAGCAGTTGGAAAAACGAGCAGTACTTC.